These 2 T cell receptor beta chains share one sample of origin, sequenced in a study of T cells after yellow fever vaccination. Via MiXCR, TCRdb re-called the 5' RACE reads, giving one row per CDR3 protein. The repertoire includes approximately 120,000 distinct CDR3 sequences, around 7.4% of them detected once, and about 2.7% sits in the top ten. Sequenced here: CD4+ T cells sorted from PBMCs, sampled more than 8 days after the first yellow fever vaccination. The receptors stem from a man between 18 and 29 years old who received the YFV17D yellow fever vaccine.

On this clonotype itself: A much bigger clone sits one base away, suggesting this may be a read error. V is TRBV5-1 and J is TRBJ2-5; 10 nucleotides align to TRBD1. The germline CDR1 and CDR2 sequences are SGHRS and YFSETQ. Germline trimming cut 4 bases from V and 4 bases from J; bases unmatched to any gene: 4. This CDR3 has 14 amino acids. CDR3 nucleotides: TGCGCCAGCAGCGTCGGGACAGGGGCAGAGACCCAGTACTTC. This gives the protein CASSVGTGAETQYF.

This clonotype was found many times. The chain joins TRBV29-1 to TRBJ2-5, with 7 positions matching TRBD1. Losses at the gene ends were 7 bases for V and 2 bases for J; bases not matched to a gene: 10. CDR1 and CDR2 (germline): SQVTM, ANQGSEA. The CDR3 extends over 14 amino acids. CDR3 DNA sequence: TGCAGCGCCCGTCAGAGGGGGCCGCAAGAGACCCAGTACTTC. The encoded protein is CSARQRGPQETQYF.